This TCR beta chain comes out of a study of blood T cell repertoires in COVID-19. Study information: The United States, Italy and Spain were the sources of the acute and convalescent COVID-19 samples. PBMCs, B-cell-depleted T cells, or T cells provided the cDNA or gDNA that made up the material.

Per the study methods: Estimated nucleated cell counts came from reference gene primer amplification. Clones were read by immunoSEQ multiplex PCR, and TCRdb kept only the in-frame ones, dropping some. D and trimming come from the DNA, and the V and J calls and clone size come from that table. Of roughly 120,000 clones listed, approximately 87% are singletons. This clone was observed once. Germline V lookup: CDR1 LNHDA, CDR2 SQIVND (reference sequence). V lost 4 bases and J lost 4; bases outside the gene matches: 9. The CDR3 spans 15 residues. This sequence originates from a man between 60 and 70 years old with acute or convalescent COVID-19. The V and J genes are TRBV19 and TRBJ2-7; 8 nucleotides line up with TRBD1. The sample comprised peripheral blood. Here the CDR3 reads CASSTRTGNWYEQYF. The CDR3 nucleotides are TGTGCCAGTAGTACCCGGACAGGGAATTGGTACGAGCAGTACTTC.